A selection of T cell receptor beta chains follows, all from one sample in a study of cytomegalovirus exposure and HLA in healthy donors. Libraries were prepared by immunoSEQ multiplex PCR; TCRdb keeps only in-frame clonotypes and omits some of them. This table has some 120,000 clones, 65% to 85% appearing once. The sequencing input was PBMCs. These receptor sequences come from a man aged 45-65 years in good health and CMV-seronegative. The CDR3 runs from the conserved cysteine through the conserved F or W. D genes are given only for firm matches. The size entry is marked missing in some rows and otherwise reads once, few, many or a size class.

>TRBV30|TRBJ1-5|-|-
TGTGCCTGGAATAAAGGGTCGAGGGTTCAGCCCCAGCATTTT
CAWNKGSRVQPQHF
>TRBV4-2|TRBJ2-3|-|TRBD2
TGTGCCAGCAGCCAAGCAGACAGCGGGAGTACAGATACGCAGTATTTT
CASSQADSGSTDTQYF
>TRBV2|TRBJ2-7|-|-
TGTGCCAGCAGTGGTCTGGAGATATACGAGCAGTACTTC
CASSGLEIYEQYF
>TRBV11-3|TRBJ2-5|-|-
TGTGCCAGCAGCCAAACAGGGTCGGGGGAGACCCAGTACTTC
CASSQTGSGETQYF
>TRBV5-1|TRBJ2-7|-|TRBD1
TGCGCCAGCAGCTTGGGGGGACAGGGTAACCTTCGTGAGCAGCAGTACTTC
CASSLGGQGNLREQQYF
>TRBV28|TRBJ1-4|-|-
TGTGCCGCCCGGGGAGATGAAAAACTGTTTTTT
CAARGDEKLFF
>TRBV7-2|TRBJ1-5|-|-
TGTGCCAGCAGCTTACTACAGGCAGTCGGGCCCCAGCATTTT
CASSLLQAVGPQHF
>TRBV30|TRBJ1-1|-|TRBD1
TGTGCCTGGAGTAAGGACAGGGCGAACACTGAAGCTTTCTTT
CAWSKDRANTEAFF
>TRBV28|TRBJ2-7|-|-
TGTGCGATAACTGGGGGGGCTGGTGAGCAGTACTTC
CAITGGAGEQYF
>TRBV6-5|TRBJ1-4|few|-
TGTTCCAGCAGCCCGATGACATCAACTAATGAAAAACTGTTTTTT
CSSSPMTSTNEKLFF
>TRBV7-9|TRBJ1-1|-|TRBD1
TGTTCCAGCAGCTCTCGACAGGGATGGCCGAACACTGAAGCTTTCTTT
CSSSSRQGWPNTEAFF
>TRBV6-5|TRBJ1-1|-|TRBD1
TGTGCCAGCAGTTACTGGGGACAGGGGAACACTGAAGCTTTCTTT
CASSYWGQGNTEAFF
>TRBV5-4|TRBJ1-4|-|TRBD1
TGTGCCAGCAGCGACCCGACAGGGAATAATGAAAAACTGTTTTTT
CASSDPTGNNEKLFF
>TRBV4-3|TRBJ2-1|-|TRBD1
TGCGCCAGCAGCCAGGATCGGGACAGCAATGAGCAGTTCTTC
CASSQDRDSNEQFF
>TRBV7-3|TRBJ1-6|-|-
TGTGCCAGCAGCCTTGCGGGTTATAATTCACCCCTCCACTTT
CASSLAGYNSPLHF